This T cell receptor beta chain was sequenced in a study of T cells in Graves' hyperthyroidism and ophthalmopathy (dated by TCRdb to between 2019 and 2020). Concerning the study at large: Peripheral blood samples were taken at the time of initial diagnosis, prior to any treatment. Thyroid tissue and blood T-cell repertoires from six Graves' hyperthyroidism patients were also compared in the study. To identify distinguishing TCR V-J signatures, a discovery cohort of 90 to 100 patients was used, comprising fewer than 45 with Graves' ophthalmopathy and around 57 with stable Graves' hyperthyroidism. The roughly 94 discovery patients were randomly split 7:3 into training and test sets. Prospective prediction of ophthalmopathy was tested in an independent validation cohort consisting of 18 hyperthyroidism patients and more than 15 patients who later progressed to ophthalmopathy. Following sampling, methimazole starting at 30 mg daily was given to hyperthyroidism patients, and high-dose intravenous methylprednisolone was given to ophthalmopathy patients. The paper reports TCR Vbeta CDR3 sequencing of more than 120 peripheral blood samples: 43 ophthalmopathy, over 70 hyperthyroidism and approximately 17 progressor patients.

In the ophthalmopathy patients, disease was moderately to severely active, with a Clinical Activity Score of 3 or more, a NOSPECS grade of 4 or more, and a duration of less than 3 months. Patients with uncontrolled infections, other autoimmune diseases, pregnancy or lactation were excluded. Diagnoses were based on clinical symptoms, serum thyroxine and TRAb, thyroid ultrasound and orbital computed tomography. PBMCs were separated from over 9 ml of fresh peripheral blood using Ficoll-Paque density gradient centrifugation. Total RNA was extracted with Trizol reagent, and quality was checked on an Agilent 2100 Bioanalyzer. In this sample, this clonotype turned up many times. Its target antigen remains unknown. Base qualities are not at hand, and no much larger clone is one base apart. The TCR beta CDR3 regions were amplified from RNA transcripts. The TCR CDR3 was subjected to a first round of RT-PCR using the HTBI primer set and the Qiagen OneStep RT-PCR kit. The libraries were constructed in a second round of multiplex PCR and then size-selected and purified. Paired-end sequencing of the libraries was performed with 100 bp reads on an Illumina HiSeq2000. In the authors' own workflow: SOAPnuke was used to process the raw data, removing reads that contained adapters or uncalled bases, had a mean Phred below 15, or lacked an exact match to the constant primer or identifier. High-quality paired reads were merged with COPE v1.2.5, and unique nucleotide sequences were defined as clonotypes. Clonotypes were aligned to IMGT TRBV, TRBD and TRBJ reference segments using MiTCR v1.1. The analysis was restricted to V-J combinations with a frequency above 0.0001, which together covered about 99% of the repertoires. A TCS score was defined as the ratio of F50 (clonal expansion) to E x V (chaos), with BLOSUM62-based TCRdist applied between CDR3 peptides within each V-J. Welch's t-statistics and random forest reduced roughly 540 V-J features to 13, which were used in a naive Bayes classifier (R e1071). In-frame beta chains were kept once TCRdb had trimmed the public reads at Q25 with fastp and called clones with MiXCR. CDR3 protein duplicates are merged, each entry listing the most common genes and DNA. The authors' filters were not applied to this entry. In this sample the table shows fewer than 500,000 distinct CDR3 sequences, about 15% of which occur a single time. The ten biggest clones cover less than 15% of the sample.

The full study reports these points: Most expanded thyroid clonotypes (frequency above 0.001) were also detected in blood, suggesting blood repertoires may reflect thyroid immune responses. Ophthalmopathy was separated from stable hyperthyroidism by a 13 V-J signature model, with about 86% sensitivity and roughly 81% specificity obtained in cross-validation and 80%/75% obtained in testing. Sample size was not statistically predetermined, and blinding of investigators to group allocation was not performed. During validation, the model predicted progression to ophthalmopathy a median of approximately six months ahead of onset, with around 71% sensitivity and under 85% specificity.

The source is a man between 18 and 29 years old with Graves' ophthalmopathy. The material sequenced was blood.

The CDR3 in this case is CASSRRTDQPQHF. In nucleotide form, the sequence is TGTGCCAGCAGCCGAAGGACGGATCAGCCCCAGCATTTT. The V gene is TRBV9 and the J gene is TRBJ1-5, with the D gene not confidently named. The CDR3 measures 13 amino acids from cysteine to phenylalanine. CDR3 DNA is the only sequence kept; it has 39 bases, read in frame from the first base. The junction carries 10 bases between V and J, which are trimmed by 4 bases and 5 bases respectively. The CDR1 and CDR2 encoded by the germline V gene are SGDLS and YYNGEE.